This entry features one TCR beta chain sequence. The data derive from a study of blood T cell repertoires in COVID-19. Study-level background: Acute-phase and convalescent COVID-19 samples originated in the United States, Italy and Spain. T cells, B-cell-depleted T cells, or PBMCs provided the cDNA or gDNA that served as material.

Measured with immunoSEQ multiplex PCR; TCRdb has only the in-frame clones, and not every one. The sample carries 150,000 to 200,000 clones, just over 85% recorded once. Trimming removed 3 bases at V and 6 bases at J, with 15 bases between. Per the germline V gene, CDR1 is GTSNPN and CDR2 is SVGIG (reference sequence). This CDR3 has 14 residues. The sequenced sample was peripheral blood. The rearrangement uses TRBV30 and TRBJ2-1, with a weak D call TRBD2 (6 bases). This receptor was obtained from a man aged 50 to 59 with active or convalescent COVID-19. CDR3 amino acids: CAWSAGLRSNEQFF. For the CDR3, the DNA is TGTGCCTGGAGCGCGGGACTCCGAAGCAATGAGCAGTTCTTC.